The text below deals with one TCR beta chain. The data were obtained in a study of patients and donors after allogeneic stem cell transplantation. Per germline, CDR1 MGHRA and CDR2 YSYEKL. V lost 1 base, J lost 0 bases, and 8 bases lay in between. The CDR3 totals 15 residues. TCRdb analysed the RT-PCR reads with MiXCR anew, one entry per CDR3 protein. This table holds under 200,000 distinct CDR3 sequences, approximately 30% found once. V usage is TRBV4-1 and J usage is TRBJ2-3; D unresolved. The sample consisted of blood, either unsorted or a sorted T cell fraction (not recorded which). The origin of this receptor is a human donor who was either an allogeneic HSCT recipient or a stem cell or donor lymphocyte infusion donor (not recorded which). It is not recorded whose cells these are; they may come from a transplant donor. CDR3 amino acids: CASSQATSSTDTQYF. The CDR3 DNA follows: TGCGCCAGCAGCCAAGCAACATCCAGCACAGATACGCAGTATTTT.